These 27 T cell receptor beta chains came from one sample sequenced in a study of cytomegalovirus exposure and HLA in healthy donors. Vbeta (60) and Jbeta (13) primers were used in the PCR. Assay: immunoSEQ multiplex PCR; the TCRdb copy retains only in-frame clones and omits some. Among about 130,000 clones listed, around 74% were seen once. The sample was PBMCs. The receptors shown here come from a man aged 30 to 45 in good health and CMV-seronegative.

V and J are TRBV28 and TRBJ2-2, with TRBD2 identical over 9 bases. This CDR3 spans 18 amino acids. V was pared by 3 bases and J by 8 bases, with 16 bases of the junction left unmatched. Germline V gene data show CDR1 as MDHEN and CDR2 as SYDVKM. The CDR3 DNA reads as TGTGCCAGCAGTTTGGGGTTTTGGGTAGCGGGAGAATCTGGGGAGCTGTTTTTT. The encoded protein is CASSLGFWVAGESGELFF.

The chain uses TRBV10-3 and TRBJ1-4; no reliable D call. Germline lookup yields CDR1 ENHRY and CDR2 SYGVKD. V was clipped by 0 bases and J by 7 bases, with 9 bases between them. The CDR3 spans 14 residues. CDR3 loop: CAISESTGGEKLFF. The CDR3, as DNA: TGTGCCATCAGTGAGTCCACGGGAGGTGAAAAACTGTTTTTT.

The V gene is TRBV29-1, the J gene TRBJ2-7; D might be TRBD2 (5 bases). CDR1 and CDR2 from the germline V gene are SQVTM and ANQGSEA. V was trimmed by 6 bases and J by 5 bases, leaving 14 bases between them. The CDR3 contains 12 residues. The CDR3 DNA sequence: TGCAGCGTCGGGGTCCCTGGAGACGAGCAGTACTTC. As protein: CSVGVPGDEQYF.

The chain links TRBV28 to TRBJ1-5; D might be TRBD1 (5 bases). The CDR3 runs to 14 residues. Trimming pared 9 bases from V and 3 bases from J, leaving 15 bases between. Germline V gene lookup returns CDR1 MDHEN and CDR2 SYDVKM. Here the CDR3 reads CASIGAGDNQPQHF. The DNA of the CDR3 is TGTGCCAGTATAGGGGCGGGGGACAATCAGCCCCAGCATTTT.

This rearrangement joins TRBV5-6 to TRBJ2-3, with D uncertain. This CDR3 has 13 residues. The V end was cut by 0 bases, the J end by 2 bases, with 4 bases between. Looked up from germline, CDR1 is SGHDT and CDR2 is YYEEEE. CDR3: CASSLGATDTQYF. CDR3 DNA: TGTGCCAGCAGCTTGGGGGCCACAGATACGCAGTATTTT.

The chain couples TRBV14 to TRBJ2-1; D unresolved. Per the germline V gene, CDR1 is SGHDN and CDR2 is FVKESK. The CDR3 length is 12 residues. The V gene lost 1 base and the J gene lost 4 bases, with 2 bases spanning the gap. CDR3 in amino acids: CASSQAYNEQFF. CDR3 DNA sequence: TGTGCCAGCAGCCAAGCGTACAATGAGCAGTTCTTC.

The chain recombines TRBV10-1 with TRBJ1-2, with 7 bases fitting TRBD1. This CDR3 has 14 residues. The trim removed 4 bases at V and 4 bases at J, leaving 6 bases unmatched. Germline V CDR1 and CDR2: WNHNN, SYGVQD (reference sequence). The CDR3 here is CASSVGTASYGYTF. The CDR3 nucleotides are TGCGCCAGCAGTGTGGGGACAGCCTCCTATGGCTACACCTTC.

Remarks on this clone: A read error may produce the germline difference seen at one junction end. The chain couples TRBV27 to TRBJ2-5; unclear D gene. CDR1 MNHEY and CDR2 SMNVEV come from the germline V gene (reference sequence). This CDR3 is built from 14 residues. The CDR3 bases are TGTGCCAGCAGCTTATTCCCGTACCAAGAGACCCAGTACTTC. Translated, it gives CASSLFPYQETQYF.

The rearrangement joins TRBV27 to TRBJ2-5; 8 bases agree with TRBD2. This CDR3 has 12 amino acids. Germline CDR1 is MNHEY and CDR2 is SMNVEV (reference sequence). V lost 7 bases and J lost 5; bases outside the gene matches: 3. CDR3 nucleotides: TGTGCCAGCACGGGGGGGGGCGAGACCCAGTACTTC. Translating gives CASTGGGETQYF.

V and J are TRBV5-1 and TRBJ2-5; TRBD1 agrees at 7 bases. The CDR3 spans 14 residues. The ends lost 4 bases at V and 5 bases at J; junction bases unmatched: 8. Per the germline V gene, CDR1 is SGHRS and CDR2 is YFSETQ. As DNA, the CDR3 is TGCGCCAGCAGCACCAGACAGGGTTCGGAGACCCAGTACTTC. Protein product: CASSTRQGSETQYF.

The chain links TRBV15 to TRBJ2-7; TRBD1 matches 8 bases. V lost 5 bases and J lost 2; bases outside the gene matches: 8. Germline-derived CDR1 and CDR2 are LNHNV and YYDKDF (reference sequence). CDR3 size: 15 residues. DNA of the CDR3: TGTGCCACCAGCGAAGGACAGGGTAGAACCTACGAGCAGTACTTC. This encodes CATSEGQGRTYEQYF. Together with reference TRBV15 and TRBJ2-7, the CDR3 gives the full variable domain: DAMVIQNPRYQVTQFGKPVTLSCSQTLNHNVMYWYQQKSSQAPKLLFHYYDKDFNNEADTPDNFQSRRPNTSFCFLDIRSPGLGDTAMYLCATSEGQGRTYEQYFGPGTRLTVT.

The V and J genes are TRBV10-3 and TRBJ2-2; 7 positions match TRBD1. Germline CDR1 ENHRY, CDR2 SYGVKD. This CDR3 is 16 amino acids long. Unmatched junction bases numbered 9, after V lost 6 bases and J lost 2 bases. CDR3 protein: CAISLQGQGNTGELFF. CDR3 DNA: TGTGCCATCAGCTTACAGGGGCAAGGCAACACCGGGGAGCTGTTTTTT.

CDR3 nucleotides: TGCGCCAGCAGCCGGTCAGCGGGGTACTACGAGCAGTACTTC. Amino acids: CASSRSAGYYEQYF. The chain joins TRBV4-3 to TRBJ2-7; 7 bases are shared with TRBD2. The V segment lost 4 bases and the J segment 3 bases; nucleotides outside the gene matches: 6. The CDR3 totals 14 residues. Germline V gene data show CDR1 as LGHNA and CDR2 as YSLEER.

CDR3 residues: CASSVNSGATNEKLFF. CDR3 DNA sequence: TGTGCCAGCAGCGTAAATTCAGGGGCAACTAATGAAAAACTGTTTTTT. This chain uses TRBV7-8 with TRBJ1-4, with TRBD1 as a possible D gene (6 bases). V dropped 5 bases and J dropped 0 bases, with 13 bases sitting between them. The length of the CDR3 is 16 residues. Germline CDR1 and CDR2: SGHVS and FQNEAQ.

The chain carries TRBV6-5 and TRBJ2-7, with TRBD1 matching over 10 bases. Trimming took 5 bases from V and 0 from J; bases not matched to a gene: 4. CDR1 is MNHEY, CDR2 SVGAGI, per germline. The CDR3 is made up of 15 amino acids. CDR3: CASSAGTGASYEQYF. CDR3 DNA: TGTGCCAGCAGTGCCGGGACAGGGGCCTCCTACGAGCAGTACTTC.

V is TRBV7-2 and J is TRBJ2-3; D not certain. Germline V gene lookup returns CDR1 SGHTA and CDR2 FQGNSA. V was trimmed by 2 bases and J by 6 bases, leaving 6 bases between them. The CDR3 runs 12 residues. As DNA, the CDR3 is TGTGCCAGCAGCTTATTCGCGGATACGCAGTATTTT. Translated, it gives CASSLFADTQYF.

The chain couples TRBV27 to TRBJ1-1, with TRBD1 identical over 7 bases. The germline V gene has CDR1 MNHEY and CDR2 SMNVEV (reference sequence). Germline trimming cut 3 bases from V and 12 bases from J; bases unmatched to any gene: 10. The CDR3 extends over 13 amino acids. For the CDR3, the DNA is TGTGCCAGCAGTTTGACAGGGTCAGCGCTAACTTTCTTT. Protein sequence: CASSLTGSALTFF.

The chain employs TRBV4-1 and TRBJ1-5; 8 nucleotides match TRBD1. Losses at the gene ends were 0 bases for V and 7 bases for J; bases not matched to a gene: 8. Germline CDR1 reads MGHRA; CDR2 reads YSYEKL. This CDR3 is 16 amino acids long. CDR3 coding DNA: TGCGCCAGCAGCCAAGATAGGGCCAGGGGGCCCCAGCCCCAGCATTTT. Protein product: CASSQDRARGPQPQHF.

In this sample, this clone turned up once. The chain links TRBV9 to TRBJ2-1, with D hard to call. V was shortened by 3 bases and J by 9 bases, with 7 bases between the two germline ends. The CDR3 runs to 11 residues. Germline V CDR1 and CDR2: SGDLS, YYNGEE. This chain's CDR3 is CASSGRGEQFF. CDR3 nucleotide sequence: TGTGCCAGCAGCGGGAGAGGTGAGCAGTTCTTC.

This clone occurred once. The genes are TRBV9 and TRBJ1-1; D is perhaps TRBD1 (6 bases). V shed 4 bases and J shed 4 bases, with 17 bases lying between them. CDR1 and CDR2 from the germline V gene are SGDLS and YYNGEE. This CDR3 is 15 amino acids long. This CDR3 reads CASSPPQGLITEAFF. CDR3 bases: TGTGCCAGCAGCCCTCCTCAGGGGTTGATCACTGAAGCTTTCTTT.

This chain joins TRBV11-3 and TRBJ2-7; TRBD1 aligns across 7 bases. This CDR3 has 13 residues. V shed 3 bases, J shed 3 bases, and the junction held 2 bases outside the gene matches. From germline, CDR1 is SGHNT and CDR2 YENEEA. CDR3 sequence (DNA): TGTGCCAGCAGCTTGGGGACAGTCTACGAGCAGTACTTC. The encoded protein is CASSLGTVYEQYF.

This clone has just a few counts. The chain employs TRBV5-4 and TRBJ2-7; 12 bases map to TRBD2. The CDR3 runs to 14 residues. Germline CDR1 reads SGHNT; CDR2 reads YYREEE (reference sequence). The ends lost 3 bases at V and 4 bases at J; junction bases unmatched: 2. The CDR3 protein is CASSYGTSGYEQYF. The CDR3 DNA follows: TGTGCCAGCAGCTATGGGACTAGCGGGTACGAGCAGTACTTC.

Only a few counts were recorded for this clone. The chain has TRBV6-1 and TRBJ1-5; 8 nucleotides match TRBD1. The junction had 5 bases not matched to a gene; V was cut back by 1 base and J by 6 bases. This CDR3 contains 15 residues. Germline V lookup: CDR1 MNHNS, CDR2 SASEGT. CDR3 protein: CASSEVDRVSQPQHF. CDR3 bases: TGTGCCAGCAGTGAAGTGGACAGGGTATCTCAGCCCCAGCATTTT.

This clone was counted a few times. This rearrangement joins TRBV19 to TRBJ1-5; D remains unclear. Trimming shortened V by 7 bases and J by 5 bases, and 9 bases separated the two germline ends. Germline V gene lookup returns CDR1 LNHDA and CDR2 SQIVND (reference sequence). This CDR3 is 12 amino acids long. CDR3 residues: CASTLRDQPQHF. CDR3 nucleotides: TGTGCCAGTACCCTACGGGATCAGCCCCAGCATTTT.

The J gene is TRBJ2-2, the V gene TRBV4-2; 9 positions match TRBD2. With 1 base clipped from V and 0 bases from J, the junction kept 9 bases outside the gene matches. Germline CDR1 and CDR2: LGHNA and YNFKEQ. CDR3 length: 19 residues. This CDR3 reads CASSQAGGAGGSNTGELFF. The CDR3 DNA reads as TGTGCCAGCAGCCAAGCGGGAGGAGCGGGGGGTTCGAACACCGGGGAGCTGTTTTTT.

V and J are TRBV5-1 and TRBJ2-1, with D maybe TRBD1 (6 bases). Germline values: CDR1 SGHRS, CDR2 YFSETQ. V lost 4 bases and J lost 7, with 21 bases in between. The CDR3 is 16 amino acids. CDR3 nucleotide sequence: TGCGCCAGCAGCCCAGCCCAGGGGTTGGTTCGGAATGAGCAGTTCTTC. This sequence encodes CASSPAQGLVRNEQFF.

CDR3 sequence reads: CASSLIINTEAFF. As DNA, the CDR3 is TGCGCCAGCAGCTTGATCATTAACACTGAAGCTTTCTTT. The chain joins TRBV5-1 to TRBJ1-1; D is unclear. Trimming stripped 1 base from V and 2 bases from J, with 6 bases between. This CDR3 contains 13 residues. Germline CDR1 is SGHRS and CDR2 is YFSETQ.